This T cell receptor (beta chain) stems from a study of T-cell memory formation after mild COVID-19. General study findings and limits: Contracting clones localized mainly to CM and EM when CD4+ and mainly to EMRA when CD8+.

Points on this clonotype: The antigen is undetermined.

In TCRdb, the 5' RACE reads were re-called with MiXCR into one record per CDR3 protein. The table records hundreds of thousands of distinct CDR3 sequences, around 21% of them present only once. Trimming took 3 bases from V and 4 from J, leaving 9 bases between them. This CDR3 spans 13 amino acids. The specimen was PBMCs or a T cell subset sorted from them (not recorded which). This TCR came from an adult woman who had mild COVID-19 (a few samples of this study predate the infection). Cell type and time point are not known. The chain links TRBV12-3 or TRBV12-4 to TRBJ1-2, with D possibly TRBD1 on 5 matching bases. This chain's CDR3 is CASSFGASYGYTF. The CDR3 region has the DNA TGTGCCAGCAGTTTCGGGGCCTCCTATGGCTACACCTTC.